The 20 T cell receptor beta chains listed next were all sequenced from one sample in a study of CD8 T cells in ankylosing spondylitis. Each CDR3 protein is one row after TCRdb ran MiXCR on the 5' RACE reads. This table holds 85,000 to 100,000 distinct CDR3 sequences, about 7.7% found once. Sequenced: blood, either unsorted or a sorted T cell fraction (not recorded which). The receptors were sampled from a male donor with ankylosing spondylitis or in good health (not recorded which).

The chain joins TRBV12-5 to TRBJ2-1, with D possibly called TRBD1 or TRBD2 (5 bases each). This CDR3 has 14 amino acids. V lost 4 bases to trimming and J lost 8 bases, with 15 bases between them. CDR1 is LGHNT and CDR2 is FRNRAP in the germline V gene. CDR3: CASGWDLEGHEQFF. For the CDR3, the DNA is TGTGCTAGTGGTTGGGACCTAGAGGGCCATGAGCAGTTCTTC.

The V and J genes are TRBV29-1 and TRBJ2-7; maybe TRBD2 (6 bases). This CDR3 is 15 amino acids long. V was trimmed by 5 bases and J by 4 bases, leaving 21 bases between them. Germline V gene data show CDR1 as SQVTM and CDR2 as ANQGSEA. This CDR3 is CSVKKVGRSQYEQYF. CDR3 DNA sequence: TGCAGCGTTAAAAAAGTCGGGAGATCACAGTACGAGCAGTACTTC.

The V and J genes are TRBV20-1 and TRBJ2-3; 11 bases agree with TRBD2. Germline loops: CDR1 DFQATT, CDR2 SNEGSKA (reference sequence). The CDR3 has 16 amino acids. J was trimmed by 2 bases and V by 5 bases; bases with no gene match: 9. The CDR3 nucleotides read TGCAGTGCTTTCCCGGGACTAGCGGTCCTCACAGATACGCAGTATTTT. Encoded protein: CSAFPGLAVLTDTQYF.

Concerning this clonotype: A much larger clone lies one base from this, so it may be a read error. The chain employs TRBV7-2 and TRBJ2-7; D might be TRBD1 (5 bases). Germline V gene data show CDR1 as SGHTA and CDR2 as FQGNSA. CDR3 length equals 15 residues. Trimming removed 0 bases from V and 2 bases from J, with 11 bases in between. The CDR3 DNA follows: TGTGCCAGCAGCTTAGCGGTACAGGATCCCTACGAGCAGTACTTC. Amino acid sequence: CASSLAVQDPYEQYF.

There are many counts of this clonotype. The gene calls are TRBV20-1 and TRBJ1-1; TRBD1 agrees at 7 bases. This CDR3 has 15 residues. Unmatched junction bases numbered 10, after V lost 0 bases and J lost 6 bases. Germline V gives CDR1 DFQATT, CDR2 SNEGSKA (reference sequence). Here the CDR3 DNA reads TGCAGTGCTAGAGATAGGATGAAGGGGGCTGCTGAAGCTTTCTTT. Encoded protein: CSARDRMKGAAEAFF.

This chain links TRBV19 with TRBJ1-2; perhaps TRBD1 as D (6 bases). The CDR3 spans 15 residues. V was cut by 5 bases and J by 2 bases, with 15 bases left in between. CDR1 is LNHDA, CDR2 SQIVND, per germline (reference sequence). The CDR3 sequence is CASSPRTARNYGYTF. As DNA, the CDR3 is TGTGCCAGTAGTCCTCGGACAGCCCGGAACTATGGCTACACCTTC.

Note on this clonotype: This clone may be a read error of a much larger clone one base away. The CDR3 spells CASSLVSTGGGSEQFF. The DNA of the CDR3 is TGTGCCAGCAGCTTAGTCTCGACAGGGGGGGGATCGGAGCAGTTCTTC. V and J are TRBV7-2 and TRBJ2-1, with 9 positions matching TRBD1. Germline lookup yields CDR1 SGHTA and CDR2 FQGNSA. This CDR3 has 16 residues. The V gene end was trimmed by 1 base and the J gene end by 10 bases; junction bases not matched to a gene: 11. The full variable domain, completed using reference TRBV7-2 and TRBJ2-1, is GAGVSQSPSNKVTEKGKDVELRCDPISGHTALYWYRQSLGQGLEFLIYFQGNSAPDKSGLPSDRFSAERTGGSVSTLTIQRTQQEDSAVYLCASSLVSTGGGSEQFFGPGTRLTVL.

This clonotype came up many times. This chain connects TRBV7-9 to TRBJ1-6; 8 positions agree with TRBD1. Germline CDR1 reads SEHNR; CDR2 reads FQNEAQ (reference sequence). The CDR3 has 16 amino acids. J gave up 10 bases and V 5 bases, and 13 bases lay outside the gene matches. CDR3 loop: CASSQVTTGAGSPLHF. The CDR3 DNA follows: TGTGCCAGCAGCCAAGTAACGACAGGGGCAGGATCACCCCTCCACTTT.

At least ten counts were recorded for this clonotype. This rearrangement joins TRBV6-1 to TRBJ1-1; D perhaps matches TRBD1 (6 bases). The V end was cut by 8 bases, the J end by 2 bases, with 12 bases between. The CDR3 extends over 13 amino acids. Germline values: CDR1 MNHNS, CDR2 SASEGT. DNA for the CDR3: TGTGCCAGCGGGAGGACAGACAACACTGAAGCTTTCTTT. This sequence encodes CASGRTDNTEAFF.

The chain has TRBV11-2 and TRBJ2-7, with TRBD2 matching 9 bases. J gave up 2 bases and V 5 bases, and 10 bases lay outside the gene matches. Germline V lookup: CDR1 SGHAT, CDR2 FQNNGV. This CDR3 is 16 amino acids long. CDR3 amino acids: CASSPLYSGSTYEQYF. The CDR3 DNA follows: TGTGCCAGCAGCCCGCTGTATAGCGGGAGTACCTACGAGCAGTACTTC.

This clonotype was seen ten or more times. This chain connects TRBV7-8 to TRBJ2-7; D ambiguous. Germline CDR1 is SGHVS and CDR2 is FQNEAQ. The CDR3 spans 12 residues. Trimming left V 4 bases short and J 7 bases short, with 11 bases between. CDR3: CASSYVKREQYF. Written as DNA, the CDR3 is TGTGCCAGCAGCTATGTTAAGAGAGAGCAGTACTTC.

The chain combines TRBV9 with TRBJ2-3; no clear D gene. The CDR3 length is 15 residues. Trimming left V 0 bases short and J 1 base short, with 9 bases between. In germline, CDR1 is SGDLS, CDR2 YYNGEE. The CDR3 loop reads CASSVVGFGTDTQYF. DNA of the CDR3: TGTGCCAGCAGCGTAGTGGGGTTTGGCACAGATACGCAGTATTTT.

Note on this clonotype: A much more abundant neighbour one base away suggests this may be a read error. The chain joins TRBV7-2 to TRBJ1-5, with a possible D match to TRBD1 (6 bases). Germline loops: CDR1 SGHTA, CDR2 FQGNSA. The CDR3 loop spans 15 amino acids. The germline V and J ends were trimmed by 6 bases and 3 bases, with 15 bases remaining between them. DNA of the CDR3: TGTGCCAGCAGTCCCCCGGGGGACAACAATCAGCCCCAGCATTTT. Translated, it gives CASSPPGDNNQPQHF.

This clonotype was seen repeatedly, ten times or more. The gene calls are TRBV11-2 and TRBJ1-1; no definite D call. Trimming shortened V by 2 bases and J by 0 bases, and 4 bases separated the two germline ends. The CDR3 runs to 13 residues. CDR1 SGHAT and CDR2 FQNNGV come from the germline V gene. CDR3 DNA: TGTGCCAGCAGCTTAACAGTGAACACTGAAGCTTTCTTT. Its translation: CASSLTVNTEAFF.

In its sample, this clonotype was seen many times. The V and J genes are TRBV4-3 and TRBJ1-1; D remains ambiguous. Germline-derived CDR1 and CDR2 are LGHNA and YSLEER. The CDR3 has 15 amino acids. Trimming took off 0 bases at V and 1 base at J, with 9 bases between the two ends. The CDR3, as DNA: TGCGCCAGCAGCCAAGATCTGGGGAGGAACACTGAAGCTTTCTTT. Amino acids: CASSQDLGRNTEAFF.

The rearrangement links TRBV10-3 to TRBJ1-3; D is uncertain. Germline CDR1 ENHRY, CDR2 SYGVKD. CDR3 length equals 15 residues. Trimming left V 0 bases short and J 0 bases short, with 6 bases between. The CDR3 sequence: CAISESQLSGNTIYF. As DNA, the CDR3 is TGTGCCATCAGTGAGTCACAGCTCTCTGGAAACACCATATATTTT.

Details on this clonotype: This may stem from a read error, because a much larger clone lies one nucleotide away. CDR3 sequence reads: CVIRTGLAGIPFASDTQYF. In nucleotides, the CDR3 is TGTGTCATCAGAACCGGACTAGCGGGTATTCCCTTCGCGTCGGATACGCAGTATTTT. This rearrangement joins TRBV10-3 to TRBJ2-3; 11 nucleotides align to TRBD2. The CDR3 has 19 amino acids. Germline V lookup: CDR1 ENHRY, CDR2 SYGVKD.

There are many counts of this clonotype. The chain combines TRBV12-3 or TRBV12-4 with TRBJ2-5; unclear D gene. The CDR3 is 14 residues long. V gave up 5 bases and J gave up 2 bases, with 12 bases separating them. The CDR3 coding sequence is TGTGCCAGCAGTCGGTGGGGTAGGCAAGAGACCCAGTACTTC. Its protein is CASSRWGRQETQYF.

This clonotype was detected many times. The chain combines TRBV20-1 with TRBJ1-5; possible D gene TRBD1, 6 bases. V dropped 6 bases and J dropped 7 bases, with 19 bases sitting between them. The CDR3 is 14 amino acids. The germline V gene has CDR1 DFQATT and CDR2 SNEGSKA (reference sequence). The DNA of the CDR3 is TGCAGTGCGATACGAGACAGGTTCGGACAGCCCCAGCATTTT. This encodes CSAIRDRFGQPQHF.

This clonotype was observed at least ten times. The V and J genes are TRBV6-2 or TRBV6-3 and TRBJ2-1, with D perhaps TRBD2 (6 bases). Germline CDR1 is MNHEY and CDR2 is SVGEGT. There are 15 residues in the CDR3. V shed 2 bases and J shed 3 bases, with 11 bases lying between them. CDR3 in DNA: TGTGCCAGCAGTTACGCGGGGCCTCGCTACAATGAGCAGTTCTTC. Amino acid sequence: CASSYAGPRYNEQFF.